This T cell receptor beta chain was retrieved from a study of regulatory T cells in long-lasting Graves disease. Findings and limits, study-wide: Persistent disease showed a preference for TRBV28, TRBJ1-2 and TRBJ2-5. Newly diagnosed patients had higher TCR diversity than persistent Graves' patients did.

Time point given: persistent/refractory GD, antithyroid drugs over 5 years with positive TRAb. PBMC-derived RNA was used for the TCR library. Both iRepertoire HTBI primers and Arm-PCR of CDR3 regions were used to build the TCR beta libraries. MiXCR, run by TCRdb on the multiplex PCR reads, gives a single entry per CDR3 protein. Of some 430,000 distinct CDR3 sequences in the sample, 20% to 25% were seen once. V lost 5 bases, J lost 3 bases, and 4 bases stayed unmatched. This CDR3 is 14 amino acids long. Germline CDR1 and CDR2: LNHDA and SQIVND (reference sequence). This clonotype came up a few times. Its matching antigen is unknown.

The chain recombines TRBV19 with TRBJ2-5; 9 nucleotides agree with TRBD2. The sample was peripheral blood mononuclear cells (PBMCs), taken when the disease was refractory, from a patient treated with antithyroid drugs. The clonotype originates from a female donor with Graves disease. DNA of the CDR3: TGTGCCAGTAGTTCATGGACTAGCGAAGAGACCCAGTACTTC. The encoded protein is CASSSWTSEETQYF. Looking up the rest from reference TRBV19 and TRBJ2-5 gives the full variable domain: DGGITQSPKYLFRKEGQNVTLSCEQNLNHDAMYWYRQDPGQGLRLIYYSQIVNDFQKGDIAEGYSVSREKKESFPLTVTSAQKNPTAFYLCASSSWTSEETQYFGPGTRLLVL.